Given below is one TCR beta chain in context. Its antigen specificity is not known. No base qualities exist here, and no much larger clone lies one base off it. This entry is derived from a study of a mutant IDH1 vaccine in newly diagnosed glioma (dated by TCRdb to the early 2020s). Regarding the study in general: Vaccination started 4-6 weeks after radiotherapy alone, or was given together with temozolomide cycles in the groups whose treatment included chemotherapy. The week-35 safety follow-up took place at visit V12, and the week-47 end of study took place at visit V13. For exploratory analyses, longitudinal TCRB deep sequencing was carried out in roughly 23 treated patients wherever samples were available. Prior to enrollment, standard therapy consisting of radiotherapy alone, temozolomide alone, or radiochemotherapy with temozolomide had been administered to patients, with the combination being received by most patients. Six visits were used for peripheral blood collection: V03 (baseline), V05, V07, V10, V12 and V13. Of the 25 to 35 patients who were treated, 62.5% were male and about 40% were female, and the mean age was about 37 years. Broad study findings and their caveats: Availability determined which PBMC samples were chosen for TCRB deep sequencing. Pseudoprogression appeared unrelated to alterations in the top peripheral T cell clonotypes detected by TCRB sequencing. The authors noted that analyses of patient blood samples could not be reproduced because of sample limitations. Immune responses induced by the vaccine were seen in 93.3% of patients across multiple MHC alleles.

Library preparation was by the immunoSEQ multiplex PCR assay. Rearranged TCR beta chain sequences were amplified with the hsTCRB Kit following the manufacturer's protocol. Sequencing of TCRB libraries was carried out on an Illumina MiSeq. In the authors' own workflow: Demultiplexing, trimming and gene mapping were performed with the kit vendor's proprietary platform. TCRdb's version of the immuneACCESS table is confined to in-frame rearrangements and falls short of the full clone set. An unresolved V gene accounts for under half of the shortfall where checked; the remainder is of unknown origin. V, J and clone size are those of that table, while D and trimming were read from the DNA. The sample table records about 27,000 clones; around three quarters of these occur just once. The ten largest clones capture over 6.5% of the sample. In light of the paper, this sample's time point label describes: week 35, safety follow-up. Every vaccine dose consisted of 300 ug of a 20-mer mutant IDH1 peptide in Montanide, administered subcutaneously together with topical imiquimod. Across visits V03 through V10, patients got a total of eight vaccinations, given in weeks 1, 3, 5, 7, 11, 15, 19 and 23. Donors had newly diagnosed WHO grade 3 or 4 IDH1-mutant astrocytomas with loss of nuclear ATRX. The samples were drawn from NOA16, a multicentre, single-arm, open-label phase I trial in Germany that tested a mutant IDH1 peptide vaccine in humans for the first time. Genomic DNA for TCRB sequencing was extracted from EDTA blood using the DNeasy Blood and Tissue Kit.

V is trimmed back by 5 bases and J by 4 bases, and the junction contains 6 bases that no gene match accounts for. The germline V gene supplies CDR1 ENHRY and CDR2 SYGVKD. The CDR3 numbers 15 residues from cysteine through phenylalanine. This entry keeps only the CDR3 DNA: 45 bases, framed from base 1. The rearranged segments are TRBV10-3 and TRBJ2-3, with 10 bases matching TRBD2. The source of this sequence is a man in his fifties with glioma. The input for sequencing was PBMCs, taken from a glioma patient whose treatment included an IDH1 peptide vaccine. CDR3 reads: CAISQAGGPSDTQYF. The nucleotide sequence is given as TGTGCCATCAGTCAAGCGGGAGGGCCGTCAGATACGCAGTATTTT.